Reported below is one TCR beta chain. The antigen remains unidentified. The data are from a study of T cell repertoires in cytomegalovirus infection. Study-wide context: Well-studied HLA-B-restricted epitopes and recently identified HLA-C-restricted epitopes of CMV were both used in the study. It can be stated that public TCR beta signatures indicated CMV infection as well as a matching HLA type.

V dropped 4 bases and J dropped 5 bases, with 24 bases sitting between them. The germline V gene encodes CDR1 SGHAT and CDR2 FQDESV (reference sequence). The CDR3 runs 17 residues. Findings of the study overall: Pooled public TCR beta family frequency picked out CMV carriers with the relevant HLA. HLA-C-restricted CMV clonotypes gave the most frequent clonotype in two of eight donors.

Via MiXCR, TCRdb re-called the reads, giving one row per CDR3 protein. The sample gives some 500,000 distinct CDR3 sequences, just under 40% of which show up once; more than 40% is in the top ten. V is TRBV11-1 and J is TRBJ2-7; D possibly uses TRBD1 or TRBD2 (5 bases each). The TCR was taken from a human donor in good health (CMV status not recorded). Some clones in this sample may be carry-over from other donors' samples. The source was cultured PBMCs, collected from culture after CMV antigen stimulation. The CDR3 DNA sequence: TGTGCCAGCAGCTCGCCCCCGATGGGGGAATCTTGGGACGAGCAGTACTTC. Its protein is CASSSPPMGESWDEQYF. The complete variable domain, with remaining parts taken from reference TRBV11-1 and TRBJ2-7, reads EAEVAQSPRYKITEKSQAVAFWCDPISGHATLYWYRQILGQGPELLVQFQDESVVDDSQLPKDRFSAERLKGVDSTLKIQPAELGDSAMYLCASSSPPMGESWDEQYFGPGTRLTVT.